A selection of T cell receptor beta chains follows, all from one sample in a study of blood T cell repertoires in COVID-19. Data came from immunoSEQ multiplex PCR; TCRdb stores just in-frame clones and leaves some out. The sample holds hundreds of thousands of clones, 88% seen once. Source material: peripheral blood. The receptors stem from a man younger than 30 with active or convalescent COVID-19. The CDR3 runs from the conserved cysteine through the conserved F or W. Each record gives: CDR3 protein, CDR3 DNA, clone size, D gene, V gene, J gene. A D gene is named only where the DNA matches it firmly. Some rows mark clone size as missing; the rest say once, few, many or name a class of expanded clone.

CDR3 protein: CAISEVRSGRGVGGETQYF
CDR3 DNA: TGTGCCATCAGTGAGGTTCGCTCTGGCAGGGGTGTTGGAGGAGAGACCCAGTACTTC
clone size: NA
D gene: NA
V gene: TRBV10-3
J gene: TRBJ2-5

CDR3 protein: CASSLRSSSYNSPLHF
CDR3 DNA: TGTGCCAGCAGCTTAAGATCTAGCTCCTATAATTCACCCCTCCACTTT
clone size: NA
D gene: NA
V gene: TRBV7-2
J gene: TRBJ1-6

CDR3 protein: CASSLDASGRQFF
CDR3 DNA: TGTGCCAGCAGCTTAGACGCTAGCGGAAGGCAGTTCTTC
clone size: NA
D gene: TRBD2
V gene: TRBV11-2
J gene: TRBJ2-1

CDR3 protein: CASSPTGGEKLFF
CDR3 DNA: TGTGCCAGCAGCCCCACCGGGGGAGAAAAACTGTTTTTT
clone size: NA
D gene: NA
V gene: TRBV12-3/TRBV12-4
J gene: TRBJ1-4

CDR3 protein: CASSFQGRYHEQYF
CDR3 DNA: TGTGCCAGTAGTTTCCAGGGAAGGTACCACGAGCAGTACTTC
clone size: NA
D gene: NA
V gene: TRBV19
J gene: TRBJ2-7

CDR3 protein: CASSLSSGGIDGYTF
CDR3 DNA: TGTGCCAGCAGCCTCTCGAGTGGAGGAATCGATGGCTACACCTTC
clone size: NA
D gene: NA
V gene: TRBV7-2
J gene: TRBJ1-2

CDR3 protein: CASRTEMNTEAFF
CDR3 DNA: TGTGCCAGCAGAACAGAAATGAACACTGAAGCTTTCTTT
clone size: NA
D gene: NA
V gene: TRBV6-5
J gene: TRBJ1-1

CDR3 protein: CASSLVAGGVGNTIYF
CDR3 DNA: TGTGCCAGCAGCTTGGTGGCAGGGGGAGTAGGAAACACCATATATTTT
clone size: NA
D gene: TRBD1
V gene: TRBV7-9
J gene: TRBJ1-3

CDR3 protein: CASSFGRGEQETQYF
CDR3 DNA: TGTGCCAGCAGCTTTGGGCGGGGGGAGCAAGAGACCCAGTACTTC
clone size: NA
D gene: TRBD2
V gene: TRBV11-2
J gene: TRBJ2-5

CDR3 protein: CASSLGLQITPNTEAFF
CDR3 DNA: TGTGCCAGCAGCTTAGGGCTACAGATTACACCGAACACTGAAGCTTTCTTT
clone size: NA
D gene: NA
V gene: TRBV7-9
J gene: TRBJ1-1

CDR3 protein: CASSQGQGVSYEQYF
CDR3 DNA: TGTGCCAGCAGCCAGGGACAGGGGGTTTCCTACGAGCAGTACTTC
clone size: NA
D gene: TRBD1
V gene: TRBV9
J gene: TRBJ2-7

CDR3 protein: CASSASGTGDQPQHF
CDR3 DNA: TGTGCCAGCAGCGCGTCCGGGACAGGTGACCAGCCCCAGCATTTT
clone size: NA
D gene: TRBD1
V gene: TRBV9
J gene: TRBJ1-5

CDR3 protein: CASSLAGAYNEQFF
CDR3 DNA: TGTGCCAGTAGTCTAGCGGGGGCCTACAATGAGCAGTTCTTC
clone size: NA
D gene: TRBD2
V gene: TRBV19
J gene: TRBJ2-1

CDR3 protein: CASSTSGGYTDTQYF
CDR3 DNA: TGTGCCAGCAGTACTAGCGGGGGGTACACAGATACGCAGTATTTT
clone size: NA
D gene: TRBD2
V gene: TRBV2
J gene: TRBJ2-3

CDR3 protein: CASSLRDNYNEQFF
CDR3 DNA: TGTGCCAGCAGCCTCCGGGACAACTACAATGAGCAGTTCTTC
clone size: NA
D gene: NA
V gene: TRBV7-9
J gene: TRBJ2-1

CDR3 protein: CASSLVMTGPSYEQYF
CDR3 DNA: TGTGCCAGCAGCTTAGTTATGACAGGACCATCCTACGAGCAGTACTTC
clone size: NA
D gene: NA
V gene: TRBV7-9
J gene: TRBJ2-7

CDR3 protein: CASSLILQSYNEQFF
CDR3 DNA: TGTGCCAGCAGCTTGATCCTCCAGTCCTACAATGAGCAGTTCTTC
clone size: NA
D gene: NA
V gene: TRBV7-2
J gene: TRBJ2-1

CDR3 protein: CASTIRMGQGIDTGELFF
CDR3 DNA: TGTGCCAGCACCATTCGGATGGGACAGGGGATCGACACCGGGGAGCTGTTTTTT
clone size: NA
D gene: TRBD1
V gene: TRBV19
J gene: TRBJ2-2

CDR3 protein: CASSLLQGARSPLHF
CDR3 DNA: TGCGCCAGCAGCCTCCTACAGGGGGCACGGTCACCCCTCCACTTT
clone size: NA
D gene: TRBD1
V gene: TRBV4-1
J gene: TRBJ1-6

CDR3 protein: CASSLAGDEQFF
CDR3 DNA: TGTGCCAGCAGCTTAGCAGGCGATGAGCAGTTCTTC
clone size: many
D gene: NA
V gene: TRBV13
J gene: TRBJ2-1

CDR3 protein: CASSDYELGEAFF
CDR3 DNA: TGTGCCAGCAGTGACTACGAACTTGGTGAAGCTTTCTTT
clone size: NA
D gene: NA
V gene: TRBV2
J gene: TRBJ1-1

CDR3 protein: CASTVQGALPEAFF
CDR3 DNA: TGTGCCAGCACCGTACAGGGCGCTCTCCCTGAAGCTTTCTTT
clone size: NA
D gene: NA
V gene: TRBV3-1/TRBV3-2
J gene: TRBJ1-1

CDR3 protein: CASSLRGTGGTEAFF
CDR3 DNA: TGTGCCAGCAGCCTCAGAGGGACAGGGGGCACTGAAGCTTTCTTT
clone size: NA
D gene: TRBD1
V gene: TRBV7-8
J gene: TRBJ1-1

CDR3 protein: CASSPPVTGVGNSPLHF
CDR3 DNA: TGTGCCAGCAGCCCGCCTGTCACAGGGGTGGGTAATTCACCCCTCCACTTT
clone size: NA
D gene: TRBD1
V gene: TRBV7-9
J gene: TRBJ1-6